This T cell receptor (beta chain) was captured by sequencing in a study of T cell changes during pregnancy in multiple sclerosis. V was clipped by 6 bases and J by 15 bases, with 21 bases between them. Germline V lookup: CDR1 SNHLY, CDR2 FYNNEI. This CDR3 is built from 13 residues. Profiled with immunoSEQ multiplex PCR; TCRdb holds only in-frame clones, not every one. Of some 60,000 clones listed, approximately 90% are singletons. This clone was picked up one time. Sequences were derived from peripheral blood, sampled in the first trimester of pregnancy. The chain links TRBV2 to TRBJ2-1, with D possibly TRBD2 on 5 matching bases. This TCR derives from a female donor in good health, enrolled as a control in a pregnancy study. In DNA form, the CDR3 reads TGTGCCAGCAGACTTCATTCGGGCCCACTAGGGTTCTTC. Translated: CASRLHSGPLGFF.